This T cell receptor beta chain emerged from a study of T-cell reconstitution after alpha-beta-depleted transplantation in children. Unique molecular identifiers were incorporated during preparation of the TCRbeta library. TCRdb passed the PCR reads through MiXCR, listing each CDR3 protein once. The table lists 900,000 or so distinct CDR3 sequences, about 15% of them singletons. On this clonotype itself: Its antigen is unknown.

Whole-study findings and limits: Surviving recipient T cells and thymic progenitors underlay high day-60 TCRbeta diversity in some patients.

CDR1 is SGHVS and CDR2 is FNYEAQ in the germline V gene. The V gene lost 5 bases and the J gene lost 5 bases, with 30 bases spanning the gap. The CDR3 loop spans 20 amino acids. This sample comprised PBMCs, mostly from graft donor cells, obtained 360 days after TCRalphabeta/CD19-depleted stem cell transplant. This TCR was sampled from a male patient aged 10 to 17 who had a stem cell transplant for acute lymphoblastic leukemia, so the T cells may come from the graft donor. The rearrangement joins TRBV7-6 to TRBJ2-2; D possibly corresponds to TRBD2 (5 bases). The CDR3 protein is CASSPPVWRARNGGTGELFF. The CDR3 DNA follows: TGTGCCAGCAGCCCCCCAGTCTGGCGGGCGAGAAATGGTGGTACCGGGGAGCTGTTTTTT.